The 31 T cell receptor beta chains reported below all come from one sample, sequenced in a study of regulatory T cells in long-lasting Graves disease. The authors built TCR beta libraries using iRepertoire HTBI primers and Arm-PCR of CDR3 regions. Using its own MiXCR run on the multiplex PCR reads, TCRdb lists one record per CDR3 protein. Of 350,000 to 400,000 distinct CDR3 sequences detected, 16% appear once; the ten largest clones hold 20% to 25%. Described time point: newly diagnosed GD, antithyroid drugs for less than 3 months. After RNA was extracted from PBMCs, the TCR library was made from it. This sample was also put to use in a study of T cells in Graves' hyperthyroidism and ophthalmopathy.

Material: peripheral blood mononuclear cells (PBMCs), obtained at new diagnosis, from a patient treated with antithyroid drugs. The receptor set was obtained from a young woman with Graves disease.

At least ten counts were recorded for this clonotype. The chain employs TRBV11-2 and TRBJ1-2; D is unresolved. The CDR3 is 11 residues long. Trimming pared 5 bases from V and 8 bases from J, leaving 9 bases between. Looked up from germline, CDR1 is SGHAT and CDR2 is FQNNGV. The DNA of the CDR3 is TGTGCCAGCAGCCCGGGGAGGGGCTACACCTTC. It translates to CASSPGRGYTF.

The chain is built from TRBV19 and TRBJ2-5; D unclear. Trimming cost V 3 bases and J 1 base, with 6 bases left between them. Germline CDR1 is LNHDA and CDR2 is SQIVND (reference sequence). This CDR3 is built from 13 residues. The CDR3 bases are TGTGCCAGTAGTATTGCCAGCCAAGAGACCCAGTACTTC. It codes for CASSIASQETQYF.

This clonotype was seen repeatedly, ten times or more. This chain links TRBV6-2 or TRBV6-3 with TRBJ2-3; D is possibly TRBD1 or TRBD2 (5 bases each). Between the trimmed V and J ends, which lost 5 bases and 2 bases, there was a span of 14 bases. The CDR3 contains 15 residues. The germline gives CDR1 MNHEY, CDR2 SVGEGT. CDR3 coding DNA: TGTGCCAGCAGTACCTTAGAGGGGCCCACAGATACGCAGTATTTT. It specifies CASSTLEGPTDTQYF.

The chain uses TRBV5-1 and TRBJ1-1; no firm D call. The ends were cut back, 0 bases at V and 0 bases at J, with 9 bases in the middle. CDR1 and CDR2 (germline): SGHRS, YFSETQ. The CDR3 is 15 amino acids. In DNA form, the CDR3 reads TGCGCCAGCAGCTTGGGCGGCAGAATGAACACTGAAGCTTTCTTT. The encoded protein is CASSLGGRMNTEAFF.

The table lists this clonotype with many counts. The gene calls are TRBV6-1 and TRBJ2-5; tentative D call: TRBD1 (6 bases). The CDR3 consists of 15 residues. Germline V lookup: CDR1 MNHNS, CDR2 SASEGT. Trimming removed 5 bases at V and 1 base at J, with 14 bases between. Here the CDR3 DNA reads TGTGCCAGCAGTATCAAACAGGGAACCCAAGAGACCCAGTACTTC. This gives the protein CASSIKQGTQETQYF.

This clonotype was recorded at least ten times. This rearrangement joins TRBV3-1 to TRBJ2-5, with no clear D. The CDR3 is 12 residues long. CDR1 is LGHDT, CDR2 YNNKEL, per germline (reference sequence). V was cut by 6 bases and J by 5 bases, with 10 bases left in between. The CDR3 here is CASRISRETQYF. CDR3 coding DNA: TGTGCCAGCAGAATTTCCCGGGAGACCCAGTACTTC.

This clonotype showed up many times. The chain recombines TRBV20-1 with TRBJ2-1, with 12 bases matching TRBD2. This CDR3 is built from 14 residues. Unmatched junction bases numbered 11, after V lost 8 bases and J lost 9 bases. CDR1 and CDR2 (germline): DFQATT, SNEGSKA (reference sequence). The CDR3 DNA reads as TGCAGTTCCGAGCTAGCGGGAGGGCGGGGTGAGCAGTTCTTC. Translating gives CSSELAGGRGEQFF.

This clonotype was recorded many times. The CDR3 coding sequence is TGCAGTGCCTATCAAACGGGCAGGGCAGGTCAGCCCCAGCATTTT. Amino acid sequence: CSAYQTGRAGQPQHF. The V gene is TRBV20-1, the J gene TRBJ1-5, with D possibly TRBD1 on 5 matching bases. The CDR3 totals 15 residues. The ends were cut back, 6 bases at V and 6 bases at J, with 21 bases in the middle. Looked up from germline, CDR1 is DFQATT and CDR2 is SNEGSKA (reference sequence).

There are many counts of this clonotype. This sequence joins TRBV20-1 and TRBJ2-3; D gene uncertain. Germline assignment: CDR1 DFQATT and CDR2 SNEGSKA (reference sequence). V shed 3 bases and J shed 4 bases, with 2 bases lying between them. The CDR3 length is 10 residues. CDR3 amino acids: CSASSDTQYF. For the CDR3, the DNA is TGCAGTGCTAGTTCAGATACGCAGTATTTT.

In this sample, this clonotype turned up a few times. The chain employs TRBV25-1 and TRBJ2-5; D is unresolved. Germline CDR1 reads MGHDK; CDR2 reads SYGVNS. The CDR3 runs 13 residues. V was clipped by 4 bases and J by 4 bases, with 10 bases between them. CDR3 sequence (DNA): TGTGCCAGCAGTGTTACCAGTTTAGAGACCCAGTACTTC. As protein: CASSVTSLETQYF.

As to this clonotype: Relative to the germline gene, one junction end is altered; a read error may explain this. The J gene is TRBJ1-2, the V gene TRBV2; TRBD1 aligns across 10 bases. Germline lookup yields CDR1 SNHLY and CDR2 FYNNEI. The CDR3 has 15 residues. The CDR3 loop reads CASRRGTGENYGHTF. The CDR3 nucleotides read TGTGCCAGCAGGCGGGGGACAGGGGAAAACTATGGCCACACCTTC.

With respect to this clonotype: One end of the junction fails to match germline, which may point to a read error. This sequence joins TRBV5-1 and TRBJ1-2; maybe TRBD1 (6 bases). The germline gives CDR1 SGHRS, CDR2 YFSETQ. The CDR3 extends over 13 amino acids. The CDR3 region is CASSFDRSYGHTF. CDR3 sequence (DNA): TGCGCCAGCAGCTTTGACAGGTCCTATGGCCACACCTTC.

This clonotype was counted a few times. The chain is built from TRBV15 and TRBJ2-4, with 9 bases fitting TRBD1. CDR3 size: 15 residues. Germline V gene sequence: CDR1 LNHNV, CDR2 YYDKDF (reference sequence). V lost 4 bases to trimming and J lost 7 bases; unmatched junction nucleotides: 8. The CDR3 DNA follows: TGTGCCACCAGCAAAACAGGGGGCTGGGATAACATTCAGTACTTC. This translates into CATSKTGGWDNIQYF.

This chain uses TRBV4-1 with TRBJ1-5, with 9 bases that match TRBD1. Germline V CDR1 and CDR2: MGHRA, YSYEKL. The CDR3 spans 15 residues. The J segment lost 5 bases and the V segment lost 3 bases, leaving 5 bases of the junction unmatched. CDR3 loop: CASSQNRDRDQPQHF. The CDR3 coding sequence is TGCGCCAGCAGCCAGAACCGGGACAGGGATCAGCCCCAGCATTTT.

This clonotype was detected ten times or more. This chain joins TRBV5-1 and TRBJ1-1; D gene ambiguous. V was pared by 2 bases and J by 2 bases, with 7 bases between. The CDR3 is made up of 13 amino acids. CDR1 SGHRS and CDR2 YFSETQ come from the germline V gene. DNA of the CDR3: TGCGCCAGCAGCTTCGACCCTAACACTGAAGCTTTCTTT. Its translation is CASSFDPNTEAFF.

This sequence joins TRBV27 and TRBJ2-2, with unresolved D. The V and J ends lost 8 bases and 6 bases respectively, with 10 bases between them. The CDR3 extends over 12 amino acids. The germline V gene has CDR1 MNHEY and CDR2 SMNVEV (reference sequence). The CDR3 region is CASGPVPGELFF. The CDR3 region has the DNA TGTGCCAGCGGCCCGGTCCCCGGGGAGCTGTTTTTT.

This clonotype has a count of ten or more. The V gene is TRBV28, the J gene TRBJ2-7; D tentatively reads TRBD1 or TRBD2 (6 bases each). The germline gives CDR1 MDHEN, CDR2 SYDVKM. The CDR3 spans 18 residues. V lost 1 base and J 3 bases, leaving 22 bases between the germline ends. The CDR3 sequence is CASSLLGAKGGRVYEQYF. The DNA of the CDR3 is TGTGCCAGCAGTTTATTGGGGGCGAAGGGGGGAAGGGTCTACGAGCAGTACTTC.

This clonotype was seen many times. The rearrangement links TRBV13 to TRBJ2-3; 7 bases align to TRBD2. CDR3 length: 15 amino acids. After removal of 5 bases from V and 1 base from J, the junction contained 6 bases not matched to a gene. CDR1 PRHDT and CDR2 FYEKMQ come from the germline V gene (reference sequence). CDR3 protein: CASSQIAGGTDTQYF. The CDR3 region has the DNA TGTGCCAGCAGCCAAATAGCGGGTGGCACAGATACGCAGTATTTT.

Many counts were recorded for this clonotype. The rearrangement uses TRBV20-1 and TRBJ2-7; 9 bases are a match to TRBD2. There are 14 residues in the CDR3. V gave up 5 bases and J gave up 3 bases; unmatched junction bases: 8. CDR1 is DFQATT, CDR2 SNEGSKA, per germline (reference sequence). CDR3 residues: CSALRSGGGYEQYF. CDR3 in DNA: TGCAGTGCTCTCCGTAGCGGGGGAGGCTACGAGCAGTACTTC.

The chain employs TRBV10-1 and TRBJ2-3; no definite D call. V was pared by 2 bases and J by 3 bases, with 9 bases between. Looked up from germline, CDR1 is WNHNN and CDR2 is SYGVQD (reference sequence). The CDR3 covers 14 residues. The CDR3 here is CASSENLVTDTQYF. In DNA form, the CDR3 reads TGCGCCAGCAGTGAGAATTTGGTGACAGATACGCAGTATTTT.

This clonotype occurred many times. This chain links TRBV12-3 or TRBV12-4 with TRBJ2-5; TRBD2 might be the D (5 bases). The V and J ends lost 5 bases and 5 bases respectively, with 15 bases between them. CDR3 length: 14 amino acids. The CDR3 is CASSQRASGETQYF. The DNA of the CDR3 is TGTGCCAGCAGTCAACGGGCTTCGGGGGAGACCCAGTACTTC.

V and J are TRBV3-1 and TRBJ2-7; TRBD2 might be the D (6 bases). V lost 1 base to trimming and J lost 6 bases, with 10 bases between them. From germline, CDR1 is LGHDT and CDR2 YNNKEL (reference sequence). This CDR3 contains 13 residues. DNA of the CDR3: TGTGCCAGCAGCCAAGGGGAGGCCCGCGAGCAGTACTTC. Its protein product is CASSQGEAREQYF.

This clonotype was picked up many times. This chain joins TRBV7-8 and TRBJ1-1; unclear D gene. CDR1 is SGHVS, CDR2 FQNEAQ, per germline. Trimming shortened V by 2 bases and J by 3 bases, and 10 bases separated the two germline ends. CDR3 length: 14 amino acids. In DNA, the CDR3 is TGTGCCAGCAGCTTAAGTGGCAGTTACACTGAAGCTTTCTTT. Amino acid sequence: CASSLSGSYTEAFF.

The sample holds many counts of this clonotype. The chain uses TRBV28 and TRBJ2-5; 9 nucleotides agree with TRBD2. V lost 1 base, J lost 3 bases, and 9 bases stayed unmatched. CDR1 and CDR2 (germline): MDHEN, SYDVKM. The CDR3 contains 17 residues. The CDR3 DNA follows: TGTGCCAGCAGTTTATACGTGGCTAGCGGGGAAAAAGAGACCCAGTACTTC. Its translation: CASSLYVASGEKETQYF.

Many counts were recorded for this clonotype. The chain couples TRBV5-4 to TRBJ2-5, with a tentative D call TRBD2 (5 bases). Between the trimmed V and J ends, which lost 4 bases and 5 bases, there was a span of 18 bases. The CDR3 loop spans 15 amino acids. Germline loops: CDR1 SGHNT, CDR2 YYREEE (reference sequence). The CDR3 DNA follows: TGTGCCAGCAGCGGAACGGACGGACGAGGGGAGACCCAGTACTTC. Amino acids: CASSGTDGRGETQYF. Full variable domain (rest looked up from reference TRBV5-4 and TRBJ2-5): ETGVTQSPTHLIKTRGQQVTLRCSSQSGHNTVSWYQQALGQGPQFIFQYYREEENGRGNFPPRFSGLQFPNYSSELNVNALELDDSALYLCASSGTDGRGETQYFGPGTRLLVL.

This clonotype was picked up many times. The gene calls are TRBV6-1 and TRBJ1-3; D not certain. The CDR3 is 14 residues long. The V gene's germline CDR1 is MNHNS and CDR2 SASEGT. Trimming pared 2 bases from V and 2 bases from J, leaving 7 bases between. For the CDR3, the DNA is TGTGCCAGCAGTGAAAAGGGAGCTGGAAACACCATATATTTT. Residues: CASSEKGAGNTIYF.

The sample holds many counts of this clonotype. This chain uses TRBV7-9 with TRBJ2-7; 7 bases line up with TRBD2. J was trimmed by 3 bases and V by 5 bases; bases with no gene match: 13. CDR3 length equals 16 residues. Germline CDR1 SEHNR, CDR2 FQNEAQ (reference sequence). The DNA for the CDR3 is TGTGCCAGCAGCCCAGACATCAGGGAGGGGTTCTACGAGCAGTACTTC. This codes for CASSPDIREGFYEQYF.

Ten or more counts support this clonotype. This rearrangement joins TRBV12-3 or TRBV12-4 to TRBJ1-4, with D unclear. The CDR3 loop spans 12 amino acids. V was clipped by 3 bases and J by 8 bases, with 7 bases between them. CDR3 sequence (DNA): TGTGCCAGCAGTTTCCGAGGAGAAAAACTGTTTTTT. Translated, it gives CASSFRGEKLFF.

This clonotype was recorded at least ten times. The chain uses TRBV12-3 or TRBV12-4 and TRBJ2-1; possibly TRBD2 for D (7 bases). This CDR3 comprises 18 residues. With 5 bases removed from V and 6 bases from J, the gap between germline ends came to 26 bases. The CDR3 coding sequence is TGTGCCAGCAGTGGGGGAGGGGGAGGGCCCTTAATGACCAATGAGCAGTTCTTC. Translating gives CASSGGGGGPLMTNEQFF.

This clonotype was counted many times. The chain has TRBV11-1 and TRBJ1-2; possible D gene TRBD1, 5 bases. Germline CDR1 reads SGHAT; CDR2 reads FQDESV (reference sequence). Trimming left V 3 bases short and J 3 bases short, with 8 bases between. The CDR3 length is 13 residues. CDR3 bases: TGTGCCAGCAGCTTGGGACCGGACTATGGCTACACCTTC. This codes for CASSLGPDYGYTF.

In its sample, this clonotype was seen many times. This sequence joins TRBV5-1 and TRBJ2-1, with TRBD2 as a possible D gene (5 bases). The germline V gene has CDR1 SGHRS and CDR2 YFSETQ. This CDR3 is built from 14 residues. V was pared by 4 bases and J by 7 bases, with 15 bases between. The CDR3 nucleotides read TGCGCCAGCAGCCAACCACTAGACCAAAATGAGCAGTTCTTC. Translation gives CASSQPLDQNEQFF.